The clone carrying this TCR beta chain occurred many times. Antigen specificity is unknown. This record belongs to a study of T cells in Graves' hyperthyroidism and ophthalmopathy. General study results and limits: The model identified upcoming ophthalmopathy a median approximately six months ahead of onset.

Germline V gene sequence: CDR1 SGHAT, CDR2 FQNNGV. With V trimmed by 5 bases and J by 2 bases, 11 bases remained unmatched. This CDR3 is built from 17 residues. The source material, RNA transcripts, was used to amplify TCR beta CDR3 regions. Initially, a first-round RT-PCR of the TCR CDR3 employed the HTBI primer set. TCRdb re-analysed the multiplex PCR reads in MiXCR, keeping a single row per CDR3 protein. The top ten clones hold about 14% of a sample with some 690,000 distinct CDR3 sequences, approximately 15% of them seen once. Recently diagnosed hyperthyroidism of less than 2 months' duration affected patients aged 18 to 65. Diagnostic assessment was based on clinical symptoms, serum thyroxine and TRAb, thyroid ultrasound and orbital computed tomography.

This chain uses TRBV11-2 with TRBJ2-1, with 8 nucleotides matching TRBD2. The source material was blood. The clonotype originates from a man in his fifties with Graves' hyperthyroidism. This CDR3 is CASSPMEREGPYNEQFF. CDR3 in DNA: TGTGCCAGCAGCCCAATGGAACGGGAGGGCCCCTACAATGAGCAGTTCTTC. Full variable domain (outside the CDR3, taken from reference TRBV11-2 and TRBJ2-1): EAGVAQSPRYKIIEKRQSVAFWCNPISGHATLYWYQQILGQGPKLLIQFQNNGVVDDSQLPKDRFSAERLKGVDSTLKIQPAKLEDSAVYLCASSPMEREGPYNEQFFGPGTRLTVL.